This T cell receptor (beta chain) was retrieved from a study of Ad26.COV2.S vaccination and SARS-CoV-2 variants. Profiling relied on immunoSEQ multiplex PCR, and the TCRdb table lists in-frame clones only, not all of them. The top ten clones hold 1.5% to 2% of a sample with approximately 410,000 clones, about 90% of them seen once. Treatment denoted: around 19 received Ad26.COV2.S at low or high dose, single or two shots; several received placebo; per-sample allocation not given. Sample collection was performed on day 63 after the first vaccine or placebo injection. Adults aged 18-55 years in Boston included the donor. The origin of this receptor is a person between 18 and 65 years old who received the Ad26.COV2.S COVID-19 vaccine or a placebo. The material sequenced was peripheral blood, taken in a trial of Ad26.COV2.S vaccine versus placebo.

The DNA of the CDR3 is TGTGCCAGCAGTCCCAGAGGGCCCTACGAGCAGTACTTC. It codes for CASSPRGPYEQYF. The rearrangement uses TRBV27 and TRBJ2-7, with D possibly matching TRBD2 (5 bases). Germline V gene data show CDR1 as MNHEY and CDR2 as SMNVEV (reference sequence). Trimming cost V 5 bases and J 2 bases, with 10 bases left between them. The CDR3 loop spans 13 amino acids.